The clone carrying this T cell receptor (beta chain) was detected only a few times. Its antigen is unidentified. The sample originates from a study of cytomegalovirus exposure and HLA in healthy donors. Overall study: Around 78 million unique TCRs, all from HLA-typed donors, were included in an early release of the data. Study results and caveats: Later on, an analysis showed TCR association rates differing by HLA locus, with DRB1 the most and HLA-C the fewest. More clonal expansion characterized HLA-associated TCR beta chains than equally common others in a later analysis.

PCR primers comprised 60 Vbeta and 13 Jbeta primers. Only in-frame clones appear in the TCRdb table, and some are missing; sequencing was by immunoSEQ multiplex PCR. The table lists roughly 160,000 clones, more than 80% of them singletons. The length of the CDR3 is 14 residues. The germline V gene encodes CDR1 SEHNR and CDR2 FQNEAQ (reference sequence). V shed 1 base and J 5 bases; nucleotides not matched to a gene: 4. The sequenced material came from PBMCs. The rearrangement uses TRBV7-9 and TRBJ1-2; 7 bases line up with TRBD1. The sequence came from a woman aged 45-59 years in good health and CMV-seronegative. CDR3 coding DNA: TGTGCCAGCAGCTTAGAGGGGGCATGGTATGGCTACACCTTC. Translating it yields CASSLEGAWYGYTF.